A selection of T cell receptor beta chains follows, all from one sample in a study of siplizumab effects on memory and regulatory T cells. Some clones are missing from TCRdb's copy, which holds only in-frame ones; the method was immunoSEQ multiplex PCR. The table records over 65,000 clones, roughly 94% of them present only once. Sequencing input: CD8+ T cells sorted from blood. These receptors were taken from a human donor in good health. The CDR3 runs from the conserved cysteine through the conserved F or W. A D gene is named only where the DNA matches it firmly.

j_gene | d_gene | v_gene | CDR3aa | CDR3nt
TRBJ2-2 | TRBD1 | TRBV7-7 | CAIPRDRGVPGELFF | TGTGCTATCCCCCGGGACAGGGGAGTCCCCGGGGAGCTGTTTTTT
TRBJ2-1 | TRBD2 | TRBV9 | CASSVAASGYNEQFF | TGTGCCAGCAGCGTAGCGGCTAGCGGTTACAATGAGCAGTTCTTC
TRBJ2-7 | . | TRBV4-1 | CASSQEGVVYEQYF | TGCGCCAGCAGCCAAGAGGGGGTGGTCTACGAGCAGTACTTC
TRBJ2-6 | . | TRBV19 | CATLPSGANVLTF | TGTGCCACCCTACCCTCTGGGGCCAACGTCCTGACTTTC
TRBJ2-5 | . | TRBV7-6 | CASSSRGQYQETQYF | TGTGCCAGCAGCTCCCGGGGCCAGTACCAAGAGACCCAGTACTTC
TRBJ2-7 | . | TRBV29-1 | CSVLTGPYEQYF | TGCAGCGTCCTGACTGGACCCTACGAGCAGTACTTC
TRBJ2-3 | . | TRBV4-1 | CASSQGWATIADTQYF | TGCGCCAGCAGCCAAGGCTGGGCGACCATTGCAGATACGCAGTATTTT
TRBJ1-1 | . | TRBV29-1 | CSVEDQDGEMNTEAFF | TGCAGCGTTGAAGATCAGGACGGGGAGATGAACACTGAAGCTTTCTTT
TRBJ1-6 | . | TRBV6-1 | CASSVLGSYNSPLHF | TGTGCCAGCAGTGTACTGGGCTCCTATAATTCACCCCTCCACTTT
TRBJ2-7 | TRBD1 | TRBV4-1 | CASSQSDRGDHEQYF | TGCGCCAGCAGCCAATCTGACAGGGGGGACCACGAGCAGTACTTC
TRBJ2-7 | TRBD1 | TRBV11-2 | CASSHPRTGADLLEQYF | TGTGCCAGCAGCCACCCTCGGACAGGGGCCGACCTACTGGAGCAGTACTTC
TRBJ1-3 | . | TRBV9 | CASSVAGSSGNTIYF | TGTGCCAGCAGCGTAGCGGGCAGCTCTGGAAACACCATATATTTT
TRBJ2-7 | TRBD1 | TRBV27 | CASSLSGTAYEQYF | TGTGCCAGCAGTCTCTCCGGGACAGCCTACGAGCAGTACTTC
TRBJ1-4 | . | TRBV10-3 | CAISDVGVEKLFF | TGTGCCATCAGCGACGTGGGAGTTGAAAAACTGTTTTTT
TRBJ2-1 | . | TRBV4-1 | CASSQDAGTRPYNEQFF | TGCGCCAGCAGCCAAGATGCCGGGACCAGACCCTACAATGAGCAGTTCTTC
TRBJ2-1 | TRBD2 | TRBV4-2 | CASSQATSRLDEQFF | TGTGCCAGCAGCCAAGCGACTAGCCGGTTGGATGAGCAGTTCTTC
TRBJ1-5 | . | TRBV18 | CASSPGTDNQPQHF | TGTGCCAGCTCCCCCGGGACCGACAATCAGCCCCAGCATTTT
TRBJ1-1 | . | TRBV4-1 | CASSPSDTEAFF | TGCGCCAGCAGCCCCTCGGACACTGAAGCTTTCTTT
TRBJ2-1 | . | TRBV23-1 | CASSQTQSYNEQFF | TGCGCCAGCAGTCAAACTCAGTCCTACAATGAGCAGTTCTTC
TRBJ2-7 | . | TRBV5-1 | CASSYSYEQYF | TGCGCCAGCAGCTACTCCTACGAGCAGTACTTC
TRBJ2-3 | TRBD1 | TRBV13 | CASSSRQGLNIDTQYF | TGTGCCAGCAGCTCCCGACAGGGTTTAAATATAGATACGCAGTATTTT